Below, 30 T cell receptor beta chains from the same sample are listed, as sequenced in a study of cytomegalovirus exposure and HLA in healthy donors. The PCR made use of 60 Vbeta and 13 Jbeta primers. TCRdb keeps only in-frame clones here, not all; method: immunoSEQ multiplex PCR. The data show some 180,000 clones, with 76% seen just once and about 1.6% held by the top ten. Sequencing was carried out using PBMCs. These receptors were collected from a man aged 18 to 35 in good health and CMV-seronegative.

This chain uses TRBV5-1 with TRBJ2-3, with TRBD1 as a possible D gene (6 bases). CDR1 SGHRS and CDR2 YFSETQ come from the germline V gene. V was shortened by 0 bases and J by 2 bases, with 10 bases between the two germline ends. The CDR3 has 15 residues. For the CDR3, the DNA is TGCGCCAGCAGCTTGGCCGGACAGCCCACAGATACGCAGTATTTT. Translated, it gives CASSLAGQPTDTQYF.

A note on this clone: One end of the junction fails to match germline, which may point to a read error. The V gene is TRBV7-7, the J gene TRBJ2-5; TRBD2 matches at 10 bases. CDR1 SSHAT and CDR2 FNYEAQ come from the germline V gene (reference sequence). The CDR3 totals 18 residues. DNA for the CDR3: TGTGCTAGCAGCTTAGCTTTGAGCGGGGGGGCTCTCGGGGAGACCCAGTACTTC. This gives the protein CASSLALSGGALGETQYF.

The chain employs TRBV6-5 and TRBJ2-7, with D possibly being TRBD2 (6 bases). Trimming took 6 bases from V and 2 from J, leaving 17 bases between them. The V gene's germline CDR1 is MNHEY and CDR2 SVGAGI. The CDR3 has 15 amino acids. The CDR3 nucleotides are TGTGCCAGCAGAGAGTCCGGGACTGGACCCTACGAGCAGTACTTC. Protein sequence: CASRESGTGPYEQYF.

Only a few counts were recorded for this clone. The chain carries TRBV15 and TRBJ1-2; 11 positions match TRBD1. CDR1 is LNHNV, CDR2 YYDKDF, per germline (reference sequence). This CDR3 has 14 residues. The trim removed 3 bases at V and 14 bases at J, leaving 11 bases unmatched. The CDR3 loop reads CATSRGGTGGLGTF. The CDR3, as DNA: TGTGCCACCAGCAGGGGAGGGACAGGGGGATTGGGGACCTTC. The full variable domain, completed using reference TRBV15 and TRBJ1-2, is DAMVIQNPRYQVTQFGKPVTLSCSQTLNHNVMYWYQQKSSQAPKLLFHYYDKDFNNEADTPDNFQSRRPNTSFCFLDIRSPGLGDTAMYLCATSRGGTGGLGTFGSGTRLTVV.

The genes are TRBV30 and TRBJ1-2; TRBD1 is a possible D gene (6 bases). Germline values: CDR1 GTSNPN, CDR2 SVGIG (reference sequence). The V end lost 2 bases, the J end lost 8 bases, and 12 bases lay between the germline ends. CDR3 size: 12 residues. In DNA form, the CDR3 reads TGTGCCTGGAGTCACGGACAGTCAGGCTACACCTTC. Its translation is CAWSHGQSGYTF. Supplemented by reference TRBV30 and TRBJ1-2, the full variable domain reads SQTIHQWPATLVQPVGSPLSLECTVEGTSNPNLYWYRQAAGRGLQLLFYSVGIGQISSEVPQNLSASRPQDRQFILSSKKLLLSDSGFYLCAWSHGQSGYTFGSGTRLTVV.

The sample holds one count of this clone. The rearrangement links TRBV11-2 to TRBJ2-1, with 7 bases aligning to TRBD2. The CDR3 runs 11 residues. The germline CDR1 and CDR2 sequences are SGHAT and FQNNGV. J gave up 9 bases and V 6 bases, and 2 bases lay outside the gene matches. The chain's CDR3 is CASRIAGEQFF. CDR3 nucleotides: TGTGCCAGCAGAATAGCGGGTGAGCAGTTCTTC.

V usage is TRBV11-1 and J usage is TRBJ2-1, with 9 bases fitting TRBD2. Germline lookup yields CDR1 SGHAT and CDR2 FQDESV (reference sequence). Trimming took 4 bases from V and 6 from J; bases not matched to a gene: 13. The CDR3 runs to 17 residues. As DNA, the CDR3 is TGTGCCAGCAGCTCTAATGGGGCGGGAGGGCCAAGCAATGAGCAGTTCTTC. Its protein is CASSSNGAGGPSNEQFF.

The J gene is TRBJ2-5, the V gene TRBV9; 9 positions match TRBD2. This CDR3 comprises 13 residues. J was trimmed by 4 bases and V by 7 bases; bases with no gene match: 5. Germline V gene sequence: CDR1 SGDLS, CDR2 YYNGEE. CDR3 in DNA: TGTGCCAGCGGGGCGGGGGGGCCAGAGACCCAGTACTTC. Residues: CASGAGGPETQYF.

V and J are TRBV6-1 and TRBJ2-3, with 10 bases identical to TRBD1. The V gene's germline CDR1 is MNHNS and CDR2 SASEGT. With 1 base clipped from V and 5 bases from J, the junction kept 6 bases outside the gene matches. The CDR3 loop spans 16 amino acids. The DNA of the CDR3 is TGTGCCAGCAGTGAAGTGGGGACAGGGGTGAAAGATACGCAGTATTTT. This sequence encodes CASSEVGTGVKDTQYF.

A few counts support this clone. This chain links TRBV9 with TRBJ2-6; the match to TRBD1 covers 9 bases. The CDR3 extends over 18 amino acids. With 3 bases clipped from V and 4 bases from J, the junction kept 11 bases outside the gene matches. Looked up from germline, CDR1 is SGDLS and CDR2 is YYNGEE. This CDR3 reads CASSGKDRGVGGANVLTF. The CDR3 DNA reads TGTGCCAGCAGCGGAAAGGACAGGGGTGTGGGAGGGGCCAACGTCCTGACTTTC.

This clone occurred a few times. The chain uses TRBV6-5 and TRBJ1-2; 7 bases are a match to TRBD1. The CDR3 has 14 residues. The germline CDR1 and CDR2 sequences are MNHEY and SVGAGI. With 7 bases clipped from V and 0 bases from J, the junction kept 5 bases outside the gene matches. DNA for the CDR3: TGTGCCAGCATCAGGACAGGTTCTAACTATGGCTACACCTTC. It is translated as CASIRTGSNYGYTF.

The rearrangement links TRBV27 to TRBJ1-1, with D perhaps matching TRBD1 (6 bases). This CDR3 is 18 amino acids long. Deletions cut 1 base from V and 4 bases from J, with 22 bases between. Per the germline V gene, CDR1 is MNHEY and CDR2 is SMNVEV (reference sequence). The CDR3 sequence: CASSLWGGPTGLGTEAFF. CDR3 nucleotide sequence: TGTGCCAGCAGTTTATGGGGGGGCCCAACAGGTCTGGGCACTGAAGCTTTCTTT.

To note about this clone: The same CDR3 also results from other DNA sequences found in this sample. The chain joins TRBV7-2 to TRBJ2-5; no firm D call. Germline CDR1 reads SGHTA; CDR2 reads FQGNSA. Trimming stripped 5 bases from V and 2 bases from J, with 3 bases between. CDR3 size: 11 residues. The CDR3 loop is CASSLQETQYF. DNA for the CDR3: TGTGCCAGCAGCCTACAAGAGACCCAGTACTTC.

CDR3 bases: TGCGCCAGCAGCTTCACAGAACAAGAGACCCAGTACTTC. Translating it yields CASSFTEQETQYF. The rearrangement links TRBV5-1 to TRBJ2-5; D is ambiguous. V shed 2 bases and J shed 2 bases, with 7 bases lying between them. CDR1 and CDR2 from the germline V gene are SGHRS and YFSETQ. This CDR3 has 13 residues.

The chain recombines TRBV5-1 with TRBJ2-5; 8 nucleotides align to TRBD2. CDR3 length: 15 amino acids. Germline lookup yields CDR1 SGHRS and CDR2 YFSETQ. With 1 base clipped from V and 4 bases from J, the junction kept 6 bases outside the gene matches. The CDR3 nucleotides are TGCGCCAGCAGCTTGTTTGAGGCGGGAGGAGAGACCCAGTACTTC. Translated: CASSLFEAGGETQYF.

This rearrangement joins TRBV27 to TRBJ1-2; D not certain. The V end lost 6 bases, the J end lost 2 bases, and 10 bases lay between the germline ends. The CDR3 runs to 13 residues. Germline assignment: CDR1 MNHEY and CDR2 SMNVEV (reference sequence). The CDR3 DNA sequence: TGTGCCAGCAGGTCTGGAGGAAACTATGGCTACACCTTC. Residues: CASRSGGNYGYTF.

Comment on this clone: At one end, the junction sequence differs from germline, possibly due to a read error. This sequence joins TRBV7-9 and TRBJ1-2, with D unresolved. This CDR3 comprises 11 residues. Germline loops: CDR1 SEHNR, CDR2 FQNEAQ (reference sequence). CDR3 coding DNA: TGTTCCAGCAGCCGGAGCTATGGCTACACCTTC. It specifies CSSSRSYGYTF.

This rearrangement joins TRBV11-2 to TRBJ2-1, with 10 nucleotides matching TRBD2. The CDR3 has 18 amino acids. J was trimmed by 4 bases and V by 1 base; bases with no gene match: 10. Germline values: CDR1 SGHAT, CDR2 FQNNGV. CDR3 amino acids: CASSLASGLAGVYNEQFF. In nucleotides, the CDR3 is TGTGCCAGCAGCTTAGCCTCGGGCCTAGCGGGAGTATACAATGAGCAGTTCTTC.

The gene calls are TRBV14 and TRBJ1-1; 8 bases fit TRBD1. Germline trimming cut 3 bases from V and 10 bases from J; bases unmatched to any gene: 4. The germline gives CDR1 SGHDN, CDR2 FVKESK. This CDR3 contains 12 residues. CDR3 in amino acids: CASSHGQGGAFF. CDR3 DNA sequence: TGTGCCAGCAGCCACGGACAGGGAGGAGCTTTCTTT.

This clone was counted a single time. The CDR3 loop is CASSGTTRGNTEAFF. The CDR3 bases are TGTGCCAGCTCAGGGACAACGAGGGGGAACACTGAAGCTTTCTTT. This chain connects TRBV18 to TRBJ1-1; a possible D gene is TRBD1 (6 bases). The CDR3 sequence is 15 residues long. Germline V gene sequence: CDR1 KGHSH, CDR2 LQKENI. Trimming removed 5 bases from V and 1 base from J, with 14 bases in between.

This clone was seen more than once but under ten times. The chain is built from TRBV5-4 and TRBJ1-4; 8 bases line up with TRBD1. The V gene's germline CDR1 is SGHNT and CDR2 YYREEE (reference sequence). The junction had 8 bases not matched to a gene; V was cut back by 4 bases and J by 3 bases. The CDR3 is 16 residues long. CDR3 sequence (DNA): TGTGCCAGCAGCCCAGGACAGGGCCTACCTAATGAAAAACTGTTTTTT. Amino acid sequence: CASSPGQGLPNEKLFF.

About this clone: An end of the junction does not agree with germline; a read error may underlie this. Different DNA sequences within this sample yield the same CDR3. The chain combines TRBV6-1 with TRBJ1-1; TRBD1 matches at 7 bases. The CDR3 contains 17 residues. Looked up from germline, CDR1 is MNHNS and CDR2 is SASEGT. The CDR3 bases are TGTGCCAGCAGTGAAGCGGGGAATCCAGGGGGAAAAACTGAGGCTTTCTTT. Protein: CASSEAGNPGGKTEAFF.

This chain joins TRBV5-3 and TRBJ2-2, with TRBD1 identical over 9 bases. TRBV5-3 falls under the ORF class, with uncertain function. V trimming: 0 bases; J trimming: 3 bases; junction bases outside the gene matches: 3. The CDR3 totals 16 residues. The CDR3 protein is CARSLGTGDHTGELFF. The CDR3 nucleotides read TGTGCCAGAAGCTTGGGGACAGGGGACCACACCGGGGAGCTGTTTTTT.

The chain couples TRBV4-2 to TRBJ2-5, with 8 positions matching TRBD2. V lost 1 base to trimming and J lost 5 bases; unmatched junction nucleotides: 9. Germline V gives CDR1 LGHNA, CDR2 YNFKEQ. The CDR3 is 16 amino acids. The CDR3 spells CASSQGREEDRETQYF. CDR3 in DNA: TGTGCCAGCAGCCAAGGGCGGGAGGAGGATAGGGAGACCCAGTACTTC.

This clone was seen a few times. This rearrangement joins TRBV7-9 to TRBJ1-2; D gene unclear. Germline lookup yields CDR1 SEHNR and CDR2 FQNEAQ (reference sequence). The CDR3 spans 13 residues. V was cut by 2 bases and J by 7 bases, with 11 bases left in between. This CDR3 is CASSLRVPAGYTF. The CDR3 DNA reads TGTGCCAGCAGCTTACGGGTACCCGCTGGCTACACCTTC.

The J gene is TRBJ2-5, the V gene TRBV6-5; tentatively, D is TRBD2 (6 bases). CDR1 is MNHEY, CDR2 SVGAGI, per germline. V was pared by 5 bases and J by 4 bases, with 14 bases between. CDR3 size: 14 residues. This CDR3 reads CASSLTQGGETQYF. CDR3 in DNA: TGTGCCAGCAGTCTAACGCAGGGAGGAGAGACCCAGTACTTC.

The J gene is TRBJ2-1, the V gene TRBV9; possible D gene TRBD2, 6 bases. Germline CDR1 is SGDLS and CDR2 is YYNGEE. This CDR3 is built from 13 residues. The germline V and J ends were trimmed by 3 bases and 12 bases, with 16 bases remaining between them. The CDR3 sequence: CASSATRSGRQFF. The CDR3 region has the DNA TGTGCCAGCAGCGCGACTAGATCGGGTCGGCAGTTCTTC.

V usage is TRBV5-1 and J usage is TRBJ2-5; tentatively, D is TRBD1 (7 bases). The CDR3 spans 12 residues. V shed 3 bases and J shed 5 bases, with 8 bases lying between them. Germline CDR1 is SGHRS and CDR2 is YFSETQ. The CDR3 protein is CASSSGGETQYF. As DNA, the CDR3 is TGCGCCAGCAGCTCAGGGGGGGAGACCCAGTACTTC.

V gene TRBV11-3 combines with J gene TRBJ1-6; tentative D call: TRBD1 (6 bases). Per germline, CDR1 SGHNT and CDR2 YENEEA. The CDR3 runs 16 residues. Trimming left V 1 base short and J 5 bases short, with 12 bases between. The CDR3 DNA follows: TGTGCCAGCAGCTTAGGGGGGGGCGCCCATAATTCACCCCTCCACTTT. Its protein product is CASSLGGGAHNSPLHF.

The rearrangement joins TRBV28 to TRBJ1-5; D might be TRBD1 (5 bases). V lost 5 bases to trimming and J lost 1 base, with 15 bases between them. The CDR3 is 16 amino acids. CDR1 is MDHEN, CDR2 SYDVKM, per germline. The CDR3 DNA is TGTGCCAGCAGTCCTCCTGGGGGGGGAAGCAATCAGCCCCAGCATTTT. Encoded protein: CASSPPGGGSNQPQHF.